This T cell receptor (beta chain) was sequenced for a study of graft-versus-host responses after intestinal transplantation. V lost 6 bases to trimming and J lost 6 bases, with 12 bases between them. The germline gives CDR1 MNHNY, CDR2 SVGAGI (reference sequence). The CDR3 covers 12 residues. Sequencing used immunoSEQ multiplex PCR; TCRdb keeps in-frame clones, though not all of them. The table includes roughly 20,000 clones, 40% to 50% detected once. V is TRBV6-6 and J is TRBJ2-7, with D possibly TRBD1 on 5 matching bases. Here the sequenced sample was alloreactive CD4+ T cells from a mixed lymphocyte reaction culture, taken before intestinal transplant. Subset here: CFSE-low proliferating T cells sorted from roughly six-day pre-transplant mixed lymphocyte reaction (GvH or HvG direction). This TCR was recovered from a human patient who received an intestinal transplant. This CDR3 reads CASSPDIGEQYF. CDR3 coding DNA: TGTGCCAGCAGCCCGGACATTGGCGAGCAGTACTTC.